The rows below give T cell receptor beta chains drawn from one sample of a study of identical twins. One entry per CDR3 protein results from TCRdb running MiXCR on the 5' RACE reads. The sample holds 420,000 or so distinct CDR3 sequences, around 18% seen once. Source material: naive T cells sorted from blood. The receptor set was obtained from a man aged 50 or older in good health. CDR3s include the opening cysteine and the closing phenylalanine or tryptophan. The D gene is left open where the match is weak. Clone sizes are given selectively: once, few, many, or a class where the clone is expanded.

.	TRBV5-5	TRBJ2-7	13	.	TGTGCCAGCAGCCCCGTTCCCACCTACGAGCAGTACTTC	CASSPVPTYEQYF
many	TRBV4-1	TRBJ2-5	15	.	TGCGCCAGCAGCCAAGACAGGACATTTCAAGAGACCCAGTACTTC	CASSQDRTFQETQYF
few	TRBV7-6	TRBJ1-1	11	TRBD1	TGTGCCAGTCAGGGGGGAACTGAAGCTTTCTTT	CASQGGTEAFF
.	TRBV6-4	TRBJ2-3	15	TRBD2	TGTGCCAGCACCCGACCGGGACTAGCGGGAGATACGCAGTATTTT	CASTRPGLAGDTQYF
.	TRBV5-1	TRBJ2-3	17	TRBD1	TGCGCCAGCAGCTTGGCCGTGTGGGGACAGGGAGGCGATACGCAGTATTTT	CASSLAVWGQGGDTQYF
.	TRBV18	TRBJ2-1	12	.	TGTGCCAGCTCATCCAGCTCCAATGAGCAGTTCTTC	CASSSSSNEQFF
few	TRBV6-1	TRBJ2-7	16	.	TGTGCCAGCAGCCTAAACCCCCGGGCGAGCTCCTACGAGCAGTACTTC	CASSLNPRASSYEQYF
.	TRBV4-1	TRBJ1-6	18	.	TGCGCCAGCAGCCAAGAGGTCTCAGGAGGACCCTATAATTCACCCCTCCACTTT	CASSQEVSGGPYNSPLHF
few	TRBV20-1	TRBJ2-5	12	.	TGCAGTGCTGTACCCCTGGGGGAGACCCAGTACTTC	CSAVPLGETQYF
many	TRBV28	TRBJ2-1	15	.	TGTGCCACCTCCCTGATGGCTAATGGGTACGGTGAGCAGTTCTTC	CATSLMANGYGEQFF
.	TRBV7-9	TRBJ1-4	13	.	TGTGCCAGCAGCATCGGGACGGGGGAAAAACTGTTTTTT	CASSIGTGEKLFF
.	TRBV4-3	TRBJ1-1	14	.	TGCGCCAGCAGCCAAGATGAGGGAAACACTGAAGCTTTCTTT	CASSQDEGNTEAFF
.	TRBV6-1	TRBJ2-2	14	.	TGTGCCAGCAATCCGGGGGCGACCACCGGGGAGCTGTTTTTT	CASNPGATTGELFF
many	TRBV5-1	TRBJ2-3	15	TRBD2	TGCGCCAGCAGCTCTAGCGGGAGAAGCACAGATACGCAGTATTTT	CASSSSGRSTDTQYF
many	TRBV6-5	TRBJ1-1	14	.	TGTGCCAGCAGTTTATCCAGGGTGAACACTGAAGCTTTCTTT	CASSLSRVNTEAFF
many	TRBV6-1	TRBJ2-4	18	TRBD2	TGTGCCAGCAGGGAGGGGCTAGCGGGAGGGGGGGCCAAAAACATTCAGTACTTC	CASREGLAGGGAKNIQYF
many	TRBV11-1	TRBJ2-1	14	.	TGTGCCAGCACCCAGGCCTCGCGAGGCAATGAGCAGTTCTTC	CASTQASRGNEQFF
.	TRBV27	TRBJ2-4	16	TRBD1	TGTGCCAGCAGTTCCGGGACAGGGCTAGCCAAAAACATTCAGTACTTC	CASSSGTGLAKNIQYF
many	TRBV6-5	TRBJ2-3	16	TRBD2	TGTGCCAGCAATTCACTAGCGGGAGGGCTGACAGATACGCAGTATTTT	CASNSLAGGLTDTQYF
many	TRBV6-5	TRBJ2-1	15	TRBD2	TGTGCCAGCAGTTACTCGACGGGAGGCTACAATGAGCAGTTCTTC	CASSYSTGGYNEQFF
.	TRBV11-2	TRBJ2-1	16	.	TGTGCCAGCAGCTTAGATTTGAGGGCACCCTACAATGAGCAGTTCTTC	CASSLDLRAPYNEQFF
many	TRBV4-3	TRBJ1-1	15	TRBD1	TGCGCCAGCAGCCATGAGGGGGCTGGGATCTCTGAAGCTTTCTTT	CASSHEGAGISEAFF
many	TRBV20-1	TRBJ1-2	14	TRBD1	TGCAGTGCTGCGACAGGGGACGACACCTATGGCTACACCTTC	CSAATGDDTYGYTF
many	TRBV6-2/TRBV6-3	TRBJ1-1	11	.	TGTGCCAGCCCCGGAGACACTGAAGCTTTCTTT	CASPGDTEAFF
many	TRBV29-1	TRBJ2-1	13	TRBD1	TGCAGCGTTGGACAGGGGCCCCTCGATGAGCAGTTCTTC	CSVGQGPLDEQFF
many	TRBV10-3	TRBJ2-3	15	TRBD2	TGTGCCATCAGTTCTAGCGGTCAATACACAGATACGCAGTATTTT	CAISSSGQYTDTQYF
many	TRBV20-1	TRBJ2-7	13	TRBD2	TGCAGTGCTGCAAGCGGGGACTCCTACGAGCAGTACTTC	CSAASGDSYEQYF
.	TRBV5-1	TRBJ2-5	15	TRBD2	TGCGCCAGCAGCTTGGATGGCGGGAGCTCCCACGACCAGTACTTC	CASSLDGGSSHDQYF
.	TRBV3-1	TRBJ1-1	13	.	TGTGCCAGCAGCCTCAACGGGCATCATGAAGCTTTCTTT	CASSLNGHHEAFF
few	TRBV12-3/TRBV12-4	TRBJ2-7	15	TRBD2	TGTGCCAGCAGTCCGGGACTAGCGGGGCACTACGAGCAGTACTTC	CASSPGLAGHYEQYF
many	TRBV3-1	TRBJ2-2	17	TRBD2	TGTGCCAGCAGCCAAGATAGCGGGAGGATTGGCACCGGGGAGCTGTTTTTT	CASSQDSGRIGTGELFF
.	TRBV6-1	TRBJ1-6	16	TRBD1	TGTGCCAGCAGACGAAACGTACGGACAGGGAATTCACCCCTCCACTTT	CASRRNVRTGNSPLHF
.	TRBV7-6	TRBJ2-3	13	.	TGTGCCAGCAGCCCCATCCCGGGAAATACGCAGTATTTT	CASSPIPGNTQYF
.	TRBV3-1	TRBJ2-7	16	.	TGTGCCAGCAGCCAACCCAGGGGCCTGCACCCCTACGAGCAGTACTTC	CASSQPRGLHPYEQYF
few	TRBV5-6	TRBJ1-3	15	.	TGTGCCAGCAGCTGGACAGTGACCTCTGGAAACACCATATATTTT	CASSWTVTSGNTIYF
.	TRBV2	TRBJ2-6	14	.	TGTGCCAGCGCAGGGGTATCTGGGGCCAACGTCCTGACTTTC	CASAGVSGANVLTF
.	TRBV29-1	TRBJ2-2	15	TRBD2	TGCAGCGGTCGACTAGCGGGAGATTACACCGGGGAGCTGTTTTTT	CSGRLAGDYTGELFF
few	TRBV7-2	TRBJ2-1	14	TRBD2	TGTGCCAGCAGCTCAATAGCGGGAGTGAATGAGCAGTTCTTC	CASSSIAGVNEQFF
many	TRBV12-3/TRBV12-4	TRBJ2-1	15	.	TGTGCCAGCAGTCCCTCGGAGGTTAATCGCAATGAGCAGTTCTTC	CASSPSEVNRNEQFF
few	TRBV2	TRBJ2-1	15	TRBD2	TGTGCCAGCCAGTTACTAGCGGGAGTCTACAATGAGCAGTTCTTC	CASQLLAGVYNEQFF
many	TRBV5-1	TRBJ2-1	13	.	TGCGCCAGCAGCTTACGAGACTACAATGAGCAGTTCTTC	CASSLRDYNEQFF
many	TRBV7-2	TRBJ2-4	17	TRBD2	TGTGCCAGCAGCTTAAGAGGGACTAGCGGGGGGATAAACATTCAGTACTTC	CASSLRGTSGGINIQYF
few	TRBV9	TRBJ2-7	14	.	TGTGCCAGCAGCGTAGCGGTGGGCGGGGGCAAGCAGTACTTC	CASSVAVGGGKQYF
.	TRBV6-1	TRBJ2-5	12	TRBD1	TGTGCCAGCGTGGGGACAGGGGAGACCCAGTACTTC	CASVGTGETQYF
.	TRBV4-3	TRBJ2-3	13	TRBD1	TGCGCCAGCAGCCAACGACAGGGAGATACGCAGTATTTT	CASSQRQGDTQYF
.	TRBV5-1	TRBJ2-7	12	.	TGCGCCAGCAAATTGGACCACTACGAGCAGTACTTC	CASKLDHYEQYF
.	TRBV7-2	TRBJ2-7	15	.	TGTGCCAGCAGCCCCCGGGCGGCGAGATCCTACGAGCAGTACTTC	CASSPRAARSYEQYF
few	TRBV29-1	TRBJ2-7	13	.	TGCAGCGTTGAACGGACAGACTCCTACGAGCAGTACTTC	CSVERTDSYEQYF
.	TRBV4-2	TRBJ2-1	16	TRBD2	TGTGCCAGCAGCCAAGGCGATAGCGGGGGGAATAATGAGCAGTTCTTC	CASSQGDSGGNNEQFF
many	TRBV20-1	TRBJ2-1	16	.	TGCAGTGCTAGAGATCGGAACGGACCTCCCTACAATGAGCAGTTCTTC	CSARDRNGPPYNEQFF
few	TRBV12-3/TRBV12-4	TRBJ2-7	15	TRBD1	TGTGCCAGCAGGCGAGGGACAGAACCTACCTACGAGCAGTACTTC	CASRRGTEPTYEQYF
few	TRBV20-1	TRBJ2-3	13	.	TGCAGTGCTAGGAGGGGAGTCACAGATACGCAGTATTTT	CSARRGVTDTQYF
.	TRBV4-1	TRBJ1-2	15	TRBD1	TGCGCCAGCAGCCACTGGACAGGCGAATACTATGGCTACACCTTC	CASSHWTGEYYGYTF
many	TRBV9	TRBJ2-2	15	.	TGTGCCAGCAGCGTAGGGGAGACGGGCACCGGGGAGCTGTTTTTT	CASSVGETGTGELFF
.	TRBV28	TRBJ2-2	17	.	TGTGCCAGCAGTTTATTTGGGGGCGCGCGGGCTACCGGGGAGCTGTTTTTT	CASSLFGGARATGELFF
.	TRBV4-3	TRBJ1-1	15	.	TGCGCCAGCAGCGCCAAAGGGGCGGGTTTCGCTGAAGCTTTCTTT	CASSAKGAGFAEAFF
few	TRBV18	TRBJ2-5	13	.	TGTGCCAGCCTCGGGCTACTGCAAGAGACCCAGTACTTC	CASLGLLQETQYF
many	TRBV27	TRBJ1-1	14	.	TGTGCCAGCAGTTTAGGTTGGGGGAACACTGAAGCTTTCTTT	CASSLGWGNTEAFF